The table lists the clone carrying this T cell receptor beta chain with a count of one. The V and J ends lost 4 bases and 0 bases respectively, with 7 bases between them. CDR3 length equals 13 residues. In germline, CDR1 is SGDLS, CDR2 YYNGEE. Profiling relied on immunoSEQ multiplex PCR, and the TCRdb table lists in-frame clones only, not all of them. Among over 100,000 clones listed, 90% to 95% were seen once. This record comes from a study of OX40 agonist ivuxolimab in advanced cancers. The clonotype was recovered from an adult with an advanced solid tumor such as melanoma, head and neck, liver or kidney cancer. The chain uses TRBV9 and TRBJ2-5; D remains ambiguous. This specimen consisted of CD4+ or CD8+ T cells sorted from blood, obtained in a trial of the OX40 agonist ivuxolimab. The CDR3 DNA follows: TGTGCCAGCAGCATGAGAGACCAAGAGACCCAGTACTTC. As protein: CASSMRDQETQYF.